These 19 T cell receptor beta chains originate from one sample sequenced in a study of shared clonotypes between healthy human individuals. The protocol was immunoSEQ multiplex PCR, while the TCRdb copy is restricted to in-frame clones and leaves out a portion. The sample consists of 1.4 million to 1.5 million clones, roughly 97% of them appearing once. The sample comprised naive CD4+ T cells sorted from blood. Subset specified: CD45RA+ positively selected. These receptors were collected from a man aged 30 to 39 in good health.

The chain is built from TRBV6-5 and TRBJ1-4; D gene ambiguous. CDR1 is MNHEY, CDR2 SVGAGI, per germline. V dropped 0 bases and J dropped 7 bases, with 12 bases sitting between them. This CDR3 is built from 15 residues. The CDR3 nucleotides read TGTGCCAGCAGTTACTCATTCCTACGGGTTGAAAAACTGTTTTTT. Its translation: CASSYSFLRVEKLFF.

The J gene is TRBJ1-5, the V gene TRBV6-5; the match to TRBD1 covers 7 bases. V lost 5 bases, J lost 7 bases, and 5 bases stayed unmatched. Germline V gene sequence: CDR1 MNHEY, CDR2 SVGAGI. This CDR3 contains 13 residues. The CDR3 coding sequence is TGTGCCAGCAGTGACAGGGTGGGGCAGCCCCAGCATTTT. It translates to CASSDRVGQPQHF.

In its sample, this clone was seen once. The chain links TRBV6-1 to TRBJ1-5, with D possibly being TRBD1 (5 bases). Trimming removed 0 bases from V and 7 bases from J, with 13 bases in between. The CDR3 spans 15 residues. Germline CDR1 is MNHNS and CDR2 is SASEGT. This CDR3 reads CASSEAGGVVQPQHF. CDR3 DNA sequence: TGTGCCAGCAGTGAAGCGGGAGGGGTAGTACAGCCCCAGCATTTT.

As concerns this clone: This sample includes further DNA sequences coding for the same CDR3. This chain joins TRBV4-2 and TRBJ2-3; 8 bases map to TRBD2. Trimming cost V 0 bases and J 1 base; bases outside gene matches: 3. Germline-derived CDR1 and CDR2 are LGHNA and YNFKEQ. The CDR3 has 16 residues. The CDR3 sequence is CASSQEPSGRTDTQYF. CDR3 nucleotides: TGTGCCAGCAGCCAAGAACCTAGCGGGCGCACAGATACGCAGTATTTT.

This sequence joins TRBV4-1 and TRBJ2-3, with 9 bases fitting TRBD2. Trimming cost V 11 bases and J 0 bases; bases outside gene matches: 30. This CDR3 comprises 22 residues. The germline V gene encodes CDR1 MGHRA and CDR2 YSYEKL. The CDR3 reads CARPPGSGGPVLAGPSTDTQYF. The CDR3 DNA follows: TGCGCCCGGCCGCCTGGTTCGGGGGGCCCAGTTCTAGCGGGGCCCAGCACAGATACGCAGTATTTT.

This chain links TRBV10-3 with TRBJ2-4; D is uncertain. CDR1 ENHRY and CDR2 SYGVKD come from the germline V gene. The CDR3 has 16 residues. V dropped 0 bases and J dropped 6 bases, with 15 bases sitting between them. Here the CDR3 DNA reads TGTGCCATCAGTGAGTCCGGGCAGGATATTAGAAACATTCAGTACTTC. This gives the protein CAISESGQDIRNIQYF.

This sequence joins TRBV28 and TRBJ2-7, with D tentatively TRBD1 (5 bases). The V and J ends lost 4 bases and 2 bases respectively, with 15 bases between them. Germline CDR1 and CDR2: MDHEN and SYDVKM. This CDR3 is 15 amino acids long. CDR3 amino acids: CASSYRQSPTYEQYF. DNA of the CDR3: TGTGCCAGCAGTTACCGACAGTCCCCTACCTACGAGCAGTACTTC.

This chain links TRBV5-8 with TRBJ1-2; 9 nucleotides match TRBD1. The CDR3 is made up of 15 amino acids. With V trimmed by 3 bases and J by 0 bases, 3 bases remained unmatched. Germline V gives CDR1 SGHTS, CDR2 YDEGEE. This CDR3 reads CASSSGQGANYGYTF. The CDR3 region has the DNA TGTGCCAGCAGCTCGGGACAGGGAGCTAACTATGGCTACACCTTC.

The genes are TRBV19 and TRBJ1-2, with TRBD1 matching 10 bases. The CDR3 spans 14 residues. J was trimmed by 3 bases and V by 3 bases; bases with no gene match: 1. CDR1 is LNHDA, CDR2 SQIVND, per germline (reference sequence). CDR3: CASSIGQGDYGYTF. The CDR3, as DNA: TGTGCCAGTAGTATCGGACAGGGGGACTATGGCTACACCTTC. Full variable domain (remainder filled in from reference TRBV19 and TRBJ1-2): DGGITQSPKYLFRKEGQNVTLSCEQNLNHDAMYWYRQDPGQGLRLIYYSQIVNDFQKGDIAEGYSVSREKKESFPLTVTSAQKNPTAFYLCASSIGQGDYGYTFGSGTRLTVV.

CDR3 loop: CASMAGLAVGAQYF. The CDR3 DNA follows: TGTGCCAGCATGGCTGGGCTAGCGGTAGGGGCCCAGTACTTC. V and J are TRBV6-5 and TRBJ2-5; 7 bases line up with TRBD2. V shed 7 bases, J shed 9 bases, and the junction held 14 bases outside the gene matches. The CDR3 runs to 14 residues. Germline CDR1 MNHEY, CDR2 SVGAGI.

The gene calls are TRBV6-4 and TRBJ2-7, with no clear D. Trimming left V 10 bases short and J 2 bases short, with 18 bases between. CDR3 size: 14 residues. Germline V CDR1 and CDR2: MRHNA, SNTAGT. CDR3 residues: CAKSPVGRTYEQYF. CDR3 in DNA: TGTGCCAAAAGCCCGGTGGGCAGAACCTACGAGCAGTACTTC.

This clone was seen only once. This chain connects TRBV5-1 to TRBJ1-3, with D possibly matching TRBD1 (5 bases). Germline V gives CDR1 SGHRS, CDR2 YFSETQ. CDR3 length equals 14 residues. The V end was cut by 4 bases, the J end by 4 bases, with 12 bases between. CDR3 coding DNA: TGCGCCAGCAGCGTCGGGGGGAACGGAAACACCATATATTTT. It yields the protein CASSVGGNGNTIYF.

The chain employs TRBV2 and TRBJ1-5; D not certain. Trimming pared 5 bases from V and 4 bases from J, leaving 15 bases between. Germline values: CDR1 SNHLY, CDR2 FYNNEI. The CDR3 covers 15 residues. The CDR3 DNA is TGTGCCAGCAGTTCTGGACCACTTGTTAATCAGCCCCAGCATTTT. Protein product: CASSSGPLVNQPQHF.

The V and J genes are TRBV28 and TRBJ1-2; 7 nucleotides line up with TRBD1. This CDR3 spans 14 amino acids. Germline assignment: CDR1 MDHEN and CDR2 SYDVKM. After removal of 8 bases from V and 4 bases from J, the junction contained 10 bases not matched to a gene. The CDR3 nucleotides read TGTGCCAGCTCCACCCCAGGGGGTAGCTATGGCTACACCTTC. This encodes CASSTPGGSYGYTF.

As concerns this clone: Distinct nucleotide sequences in the sample also encode this CDR3. This chain connects TRBV28 to TRBJ2-7, with D uncertain. The length of the CDR3 is 11 residues. Germline V lookup: CDR1 MDHEN, CDR2 SYDVKM. V was pared by 7 bases and J by 0 bases, with 4 bases between. The CDR3 protein is CASTSSYEQYF. CDR3 coding DNA: TGTGCCAGCACTAGCTCCTACGAGCAGTACTTC.

The CDR3 here is CASSEAGFIGATGELFF. The CDR3 DNA reads as TGTGCCAGCAGTGAAGCCGGATTTATAGGGGCCACCGGGGAGCTGTTTTTT. The V call is TRBV6-1, the J call TRBJ2-2; TRBD1 is a possible D gene (5 bases). This CDR3 region has 17 residues. Trimming removed 0 bases at V and 4 bases at J, with 15 bases between. Looked up from germline, CDR1 is MNHNS and CDR2 is SASEGT.

This sequence joins TRBV4-1 and TRBJ1-5; D is ambiguous. Germline CDR1 is MGHRA and CDR2 is YSYEKL. The CDR3 totals 16 residues. Trimming took off 0 bases at V and 6 bases at J, with 15 bases between the two ends. CDR3 DNA sequence: TGCGCCAGCAGCCAAGAAAGGAAGGGTTCGGTTCAGCCCCAGCATTTT. Residues: CASSQERKGSVQPQHF.

V is TRBV5-1 and J is TRBJ2-7, with TRBD2 matching over 10 bases. Germline assignment: CDR1 SGHRS and CDR2 YFSETQ. The CDR3 covers 18 residues. J gave up 3 bases and V 0 bases, and 12 bases lay outside the gene matches. DNA for the CDR3: TGCGCCAGCAGCTTGGCCGTTTCAGGACTAGCGGTTATCTACGAGCAGTACTTC. Translated: CASSLAVSGLAVIYEQYF.

This clone showed up just once. The CDR3 spells CASSPRDTISGNQPQHF. CDR3 nucleotides: TGTGCCAGCAGTCCGCGGGACACAATAAGTGGAAATCAGCCCCAGCATTTT. The chain couples TRBV27 to TRBJ1-5; possible D gene TRBD1, 6 bases. Germline lookup yields CDR1 MNHEY and CDR2 SMNVEV (reference sequence). V lost 5 bases to trimming and J lost 4 bases, with 21 bases between them. This CDR3 region has 17 residues.